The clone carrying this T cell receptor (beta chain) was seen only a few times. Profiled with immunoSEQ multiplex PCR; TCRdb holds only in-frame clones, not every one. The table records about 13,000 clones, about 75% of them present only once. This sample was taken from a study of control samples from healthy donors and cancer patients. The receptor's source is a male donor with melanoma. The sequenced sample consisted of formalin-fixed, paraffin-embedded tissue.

DNA of the CDR3: TGTGCCAGGCCCACGGGGGGCTCCTACAATGAGCAGTTCTTC. It yields the protein CARPTGGSYNEQFF. The chain is built from TRBV2 and TRBJ2-1; TRBD2 agrees at 7 bases. The CDR3 is 14 amino acids. Germline-derived CDR1 and CDR2 are SNHLY and FYNNEI. V trimming: 9 bases; J trimming: 0 bases; junction bases outside the gene matches: 5.